Listed here are 5 T cell receptor beta chains from one sample, sequenced in a study of response to subunit inactivated influenza vaccine. TCRdb recomputed calls from the RT-PCR reads with MiXCR, one row per CDR3 protein. The sample contains under 500,000 distinct CDR3 sequences, about a tenth of which appear only once. The specimen was PBMCs from blood, collected roughly 46 days after vaccination. These receptors all come from a man in his fifties or sixties who received an inactivated influenza vaccine.

There are a few counts of this clonotype. The gene calls are TRBV13 and TRBJ2-7, with TRBD2 as a possible D gene (5 bases). Germline assignment: CDR1 PRHDT and CDR2 FYEKMQ (reference sequence). V lost 2 bases, J lost 2 bases, and 19 bases lay in between. This CDR3 region has 17 residues. CDR3 residues: CASSLPQAGVVAYEQYF. The CDR3 nucleotides read TGTGCCAGCAGCTTACCCCAGGCGGGCGTCGTGGCCTACGAGCAGTACTTC.

This sequence joins TRBV10-1 and TRBJ2-3; no clear D gene. Germline loops: CDR1 WNHNN, CDR2 SYGVQD (reference sequence). The ends were cut back, 2 bases at V and 9 bases at J, with 18 bases in the middle. The CDR3 spans 15 residues. CDR3 sequence (DNA): TGCGCCAGCAGTGAGGGGTTGGCCCACCTGGGGACGCAGTATTTT. Encoded protein: CASSEGLAHLGTQYF.

This clonotype was seen only a few times. The chain employs TRBV12-3 or TRBV12-4 and TRBJ2-2, with 8 bases lining up with TRBD2. There are 16 residues in the CDR3. V shed 5 bases and J 4 bases; nucleotides not matched to a gene: 9. DNA of the CDR3: TGTGCCAGCAGTACCCCAGCGGGGGCATCCACCGGGGAGCTGTTTTTT. This gives the protein CASSTPAGASTGELFF.

The rearrangement links TRBV5-1 to TRBJ2-7, with 7 bases that match TRBD1. With V trimmed by 4 bases and J by 4 bases, 11 bases remained unmatched. Germline V CDR1 and CDR2: SGHRS, YFSETQ. CDR3 length: 15 amino acids. The CDR3: CASSVTGTAKYEQYF. The CDR3 region has the DNA TGCGCCAGCAGCGTGACCGGGACAGCTAAATACGAGCAGTACTTC.

This clonotype was observed a few times. The chain links TRBV4-2 to TRBJ2-1; 12 nucleotides line up with TRBD2. Germline CDR1 and CDR2: LGHNA and YNFKEQ. This CDR3 region has 21 residues. Germline trimming cut 0 bases from V and 7 bases from J; bases unmatched to any gene: 19. CDR3 in DNA: TGTGCCAGCAGCCAAGATCGTCCTAGCGGGAGGGCCTATATCTTTCAGAATGAGCAGTTCTTC. Protein product: CASSQDRPSGRAYIFQNEQFF.